One and the same sample provided the 10 T cell receptor beta chains below, sequenced in a study of cytomegalovirus exposure and HLA in healthy donors. With 60 Vbeta and 13 Jbeta primers, the PCR was carried out. Libraries were prepared by immunoSEQ multiplex PCR; TCRdb keeps only in-frame clonotypes and omits some of them. The sample consists of approximately 170,000 clones, over 65% of them appearing once. Sequencing used PBMCs. These receptors came from a female donor in good health and CMV-seronegative.

This chain uses TRBV2 with TRBJ2-1; 11 nucleotides align to TRBD2. Germline assignment: CDR1 SNHLY and CDR2 FYNNEI. After removal of 3 bases from V and 0 bases from J, the junction contained 13 bases not matched to a gene. There are 20 residues in the CDR3. The chain's CDR3 is CASSDDVMGLAAPSYNEQFF. DNA for the CDR3: TGTGCCAGCAGTGACGATGTTATGGGACTAGCGGCCCCCTCCTACAATGAGCAGTTCTTC.

The chain combines TRBV27 with TRBJ1-1; no clear D. The CDR3 runs to 15 residues. V gave up 11 bases and J gave up 1 base, with 20 bases separating them. CDR1 MNHEY and CDR2 SMNVEV come from the germline V gene (reference sequence). The CDR3 region has the DNA TGTGCCCAACAGTCCCCGGCGGGCCAGAACACTGAAGCTTTCTTT. Translation gives CAQQSPAGQNTEAFF.

This chain links TRBV19 with TRBJ1-4; 7 nucleotides agree with TRBD1. Unmatched junction bases numbered 11, after V lost 0 bases and J lost 10 bases. Germline V lookup: CDR1 LNHDA, CDR2 SQIVND (reference sequence). The CDR3 runs 16 residues. CDR3 protein: CASSIEGDSGGVKLFF. The CDR3 bases are TGTGCCAGTAGTATAGAGGGGGACAGCGGCGGGGTAAAACTGTTTTTT.

As DNA, the CDR3 is TGCGCCAGCAGCCAAGAGTCCAGGGGTGATGAGCAGTTCTTC. This codes for CASSQESRGDEQFF. The chain combines TRBV4-1 with TRBJ2-1; D is perhaps TRBD1 (6 bases). Trimming pared 0 bases from V and 8 bases from J, leaving 11 bases between. The germline V gene encodes CDR1 MGHRA and CDR2 YSYEKL. CDR3 size: 14 residues.

This clone was seen a single time. The chain carries TRBV6-6 and TRBJ2-7; D unresolved. The CDR3 has 14 residues. V was trimmed by 2 bases and J by 5 bases, leaving 13 bases between them. Per germline, CDR1 MNHNY and CDR2 SVGAGI (reference sequence). CDR3 region: CASSYEAVPHEQYF. The CDR3 coding sequence is TGTGCCAGCAGTTACGAGGCAGTTCCCCACGAGCAGTACTTC.

This chain connects TRBV11-3 to TRBJ2-1, with D perhaps TRBD2 (7 bases). Germline CDR1 reads SGHNT; CDR2 reads YENEEA. Trimming pared 5 bases from V and 5 bases from J, leaving 13 bases between. The CDR3 is 14 residues long. In DNA form, the CDR3 reads TGTGCCAGCAGCGCGGGGGCCTTCCACAATGAGCAGTTCTTC. As protein: CASSAGAFHNEQFF.

The CDR3: CTSSLLGGNTEAFF. The CDR3 DNA reads TGTACCAGCAGCTTATTGGGGGGGAACACTGAAGCTTTCTTT. The V call is TRBV7-2, the J call TRBJ1-1, with D possibly matching TRBD1 (5 bases). Trimming took off 2 bases at V and 1 base at J, with 8 bases between the two ends. The germline V gene has CDR1 SGHTA and CDR2 FQGNSA. The CDR3 spans 14 residues.

The chain employs TRBV6-5 and TRBJ2-1; perhaps TRBD2 as D (6 bases). The V end lost 0 bases, the J end lost 8 bases, and 17 bases lay between the germline ends. The CDR3 spans 16 residues. Germline V gives CDR1 MNHEY, CDR2 SVGAGI. CDR3 loop: CASSYSQRGTSDEQFF. The CDR3 DNA reads TGTGCCAGCAGTTACTCCCAACGGGGGACTTCAGATGAGCAGTTCTTC.

This clone was seen a handful of times. The chain joins TRBV7-9 to TRBJ1-4; D gene uncertain. The CDR3 is 14 residues long. V lost 2 bases and J lost 5, with 9 bases in between. Germline V gene sequence: CDR1 SEHNR, CDR2 FQNEAQ (reference sequence). CDR3 in DNA: TGTGCCAGCAGCTTAATCGGCGGGAATGAAAAACTGTTTTTT. Translated, it gives CASSLIGGNEKLFF.

The rearrangement uses TRBV2 and TRBJ1-2, with D perhaps matching TRBD1 (5 bases). Trimming removed 6 bases at V and 0 bases at J, with 11 bases between. The CDR3 spans 14 residues. Looked up from germline, CDR1 is SNHLY and CDR2 is FYNNEI. CDR3 amino acids: CASSLQVTNYGYTF. CDR3 sequence (DNA): TGTGCCAGCAGCCTACAGGTTACTAACTATGGCTACACCTTC.